The 27 T cell receptor beta chains presented below share a single source sample, sequenced in a study of shared clonotypes between healthy human individuals. Data came from immunoSEQ multiplex PCR; TCRdb stores just in-frame clones and leaves some out. The sample has roughly 2.6 million clones, over 85% seen once. The sequenced material came from naive CD4+ T cells sorted from blood. Subset specified: CD45RA+ positively selected. Source of these receptors: a man aged 18 to 29 in good health.

The V and J genes are TRBV6-5 and TRBJ1-1, with a possible D match to TRBD1 (5 bases). V was trimmed by 0 bases and J by 10 bases, leaving 15 bases between them. Germline CDR1 and CDR2: MNHEY and SVGAGI. The CDR3 has 14 amino acids. The CDR3 region is CASSYSAGPKRAFF. The CDR3 DNA reads as TGTGCCAGCAGTTACTCAGCAGGGCCAAAGAGAGCTTTCTTT.

The V and J genes are TRBV18 and TRBJ2-1; no clear D gene. This CDR3 has 12 amino acids. V shed 3 bases and J shed 10 bases, with 10 bases lying between them. In germline, CDR1 is KGHSH, CDR2 LQKENI. CDR3 loop: CASSPFFGEQFF. The CDR3 DNA is TGTGCCAGCTCACCCTTCTTCGGCGAGCAGTTCTTC.

V is TRBV10-3 and J is TRBJ1-5; D unresolved. Trimming took 6 bases from V and 4 from J, leaving 10 bases between them. The CDR3 contains 13 residues. Germline values: CDR1 ENHRY, CDR2 SYGVKD. CDR3 sequence (DNA): TGTGCCATCAGACCGGATATTAATCAGCCCCAGCATTTT. The encoded protein is CAIRPDINQPQHF.

The chain combines TRBV5-6 with TRBJ1-1; no firm D call. Germline CDR1 is SGHDT and CDR2 is YYEEEE. The CDR3 contains 14 residues. The V end lost 6 bases, the J end lost 6 bases, and 18 bases lay between the germline ends. This CDR3 reads CASMSVAIPPEAFF. CDR3 nucleotides: TGTGCCAGCATGTCGGTAGCCATCCCACCTGAAGCTTTCTTT.

CDR3 bases: TGTGCCAGCTCACCCCCGGGCAGGGGGGATGATGGCTACACCTTC. This gives the protein CASSPPGRGDDGYTF. This chain joins TRBV18 and TRBJ1-2; 7 nucleotides align to TRBD1. CDR1 is KGHSH, CDR2 LQKENI, per germline. CDR3 size: 15 residues. V trimming: 3 bases; J trimming: 6 bases; junction bases outside the gene matches: 10.

The chain combines TRBV2 with TRBJ2-7, with 8 bases identical to TRBD1. The CDR3 contains 14 residues. Germline V lookup: CDR1 SNHLY, CDR2 FYNNEI. With 8 bases clipped from V and 4 bases from J, the junction kept 10 bases outside the gene matches. The chain's CDR3 is CASRLEQGAYEQYF. CDR3 sequence (DNA): TGTGCCAGCCGATTAGAGCAGGGGGCTTACGAGCAGTACTTC. The full variable domain, its missing parts supplied by reference TRBV2 and TRBJ2-7, is EPEVTQTPSHQVTQMGQEVILRCVPISNHLYFYWYRQILGQKVEFLVSFYNNEISEKSEIFDDQFSVERPDGSNFTLKIRSTKLEDSAMYFCASRLEQGAYEQYFGPGTRLTVT.

This chain connects TRBV19 to TRBJ1-3; a weak D match, TRBD1 (6 bases). The CDR3 has 17 amino acids. Trimming stripped 7 bases from V and 5 bases from J, with 24 bases between. Per germline, CDR1 LNHDA and CDR2 SQIVND (reference sequence). As DNA, the CDR3 is TGTGCCAGTACTCCAATGACCGGGACAAAAGGCAGAAACACCATATATTTT. It encodes CASTPMTGTKGRNTIYF.

This chain links TRBV7-9 with TRBJ2-1; D gene uncertain. Germline V gene lookup returns CDR1 SEHNR and CDR2 FQNEAQ (reference sequence). Trimming removed 5 bases from V and 8 bases from J, with 19 bases in between. The CDR3 runs to 15 residues. The CDR3 reads CASSRAGPLVDEQFF. CDR3 bases: TGTGCCAGCAGCCGTGCCGGGCCCCTAGTGGATGAGCAGTTCTTC.

This sequence joins TRBV30 and TRBJ2-7, with 12 nucleotides matching TRBD2. The CDR3 has 17 residues. Germline V gene sequence: CDR1 GTSNPN, CDR2 SVGIG (reference sequence). Trimming removed 0 bases from V and 7 bases from J; junction bases left unmatched: 13. The CDR3 DNA is TGTGCCTGGAGTGTACTGGGGCTAGCGGGAGGGTTGAAGGAGCAGTACTTC. It translates to CAWSVLGLAGGLKEQYF.

This sequence joins TRBV5-1 and TRBJ2-1, with 8 bases aligning to TRBD1. The CDR3 loop spans 15 amino acids. CDR1 is SGHRS, CDR2 YFSETQ, per germline. V was pared by 0 bases and J by 5 bases, with 4 bases of the junction left unmatched. Here the CDR3 reads CASSLVGQGNNEQFF. Here the CDR3 DNA reads TGCGCCAGCAGCTTGGTAGGACAGGGCAACAATGAGCAGTTCTTC. The whole variable domain, filled in from reference TRBV5-1 and TRBJ2-1, reads KAGVTQTPRYLIKTRGQQVTLSCSPISGHRSVSWYQQTPGQGLQFLFEYFSETQRNKGNFPGRFSGRQFSNSRSEMNVSTLELGDSALYLCASSLVGQGNNEQFFGPGTRLTVL.

The chain is built from TRBV25-1 and TRBJ2-7; the D is unclear. V lost 2 bases and J 7 bases, leaving 6 bases between the germline ends. Germline V gene lookup returns CDR1 MGHDK and CDR2 SYGVNS. This CDR3 has 11 amino acids. CDR3 DNA: TGTGCCAGCAGTGAACCTAATGAGCAGTACTTC. Translated: CASSEPNEQYF.

This rearrangement joins TRBV5-4 to TRBJ2-7, with D unresolved. The germline V gene encodes CDR1 SGHNT and CDR2 YYREEE (reference sequence). V gave up 2 bases and J gave up 1 base, with 16 bases separating them. There are 16 residues in the CDR3. The CDR3 bases are TGTGCCAGCAGCTTACCACGGGCAGGTCGTTCCTACGAGCAGTACTTC. It translates to CASSLPRAGRSYEQYF.

This sequence joins TRBV10-3 and TRBJ2-7; TRBD1 agrees at 10 bases. The trim removed 2 bases at V and 3 bases at J, leaving 4 bases unmatched. Germline lookup yields CDR1 ENHRY and CDR2 SYGVKD. The CDR3 runs 15 residues. The CDR3 nucleotides are TGTGCCATCAGTGAGGGGGGACAGGGGAACTACGAGCAGTACTTC. Amino acid sequence: CAISEGGQGNYEQYF.

This clone turned up a few times. The chain carries TRBV5-1 and TRBJ1-1, with 7 nucleotides matching TRBD1. Germline V lookup: CDR1 SGHRS, CDR2 YFSETQ. J lost 4 bases, V lost 4 bases, and 4 bases had no gene match. This CDR3 contains 13 residues. DNA of the CDR3: TGCGCCAGCAGCAACGACAGGGCCACTGAAGCTTTCTTT. Its translation is CASSNDRATEAFF.

CDR3 nucleotides: TGCGCCAGCAGACAGGAGGACACCTACAATGAGCAGTTCTTC. Translated: CASRQEDTYNEQFF. This sequence joins TRBV5-1 and TRBJ2-1; D could derive from TRBD1 or TRBD2 (5 bases each). Germline values: CDR1 SGHRS, CDR2 YFSETQ. The V end lost 5 bases, the J end lost 2 bases, and 11 bases lay between the germline ends. There are 14 residues in the CDR3. Based on the CDR3 plus reference TRBV5-1 and TRBJ2-1, the full variable domain is KAGVTQTPRYLIKTRGQQVTLSCSPISGHRSVSWYQQTPGQGLQFLFEYFSETQRNKGNFPGRFSGRQFSNSRSEMNVSTLELGDSALYLCASRQEDTYNEQFFGPGTRLTVL.

The CDR3 is CASSHLTGGDETQYF. In DNA, the CDR3 is TGTGCCAGCAGCCATCTGACAGGGGGGGATGAGACCCAGTACTTC. V gene TRBV11-2 combines with J gene TRBJ2-5; 9 bases agree with TRBD1. Germline V gene data show CDR1 as SGHAT and CDR2 as FQNNGV. CDR3 length: 15 residues. V lost 5 bases, J lost 5 bases, and 9 bases stayed unmatched.

This clone was seen only once. V is TRBV25-1 and J is TRBJ2-2; a weak D match, TRBD1 (5 bases). Per the germline V gene, CDR1 is MGHDK and CDR2 is SYGVNS. The length of the CDR3 is 14 residues. V was clipped by 7 bases and J by 6 bases, with 15 bases between them. The CDR3 loop reads CASKGDIDAGELFF. CDR3 bases: TGTGCCAGCAAAGGGGATATAGACGCCGGGGAGCTGTTTTTT.

This clone was counted only a few times. The V and J genes are TRBV29-1 and TRBJ1-4; TRBD1 aligns across 7 bases. The CDR3 covers 13 residues. V shed 6 bases and J 7 bases; nucleotides not matched to a gene: 8. Germline-derived CDR1 and CDR2 are SQVTM and ANQGSEA. CDR3: CSVGTALGEKLFF. DNA of the CDR3: TGCAGCGTAGGGACAGCCTTGGGTGAAAAACTGTTTTTT.

This chain uses TRBV14 with TRBJ1-1; maybe TRBD1 (5 bases). This CDR3 comprises 15 residues. V was shortened by 0 bases and J by 10 bases, with 18 bases between the two germline ends. Germline V CDR1 and CDR2: SGHDN, FVKESK. CDR3 DNA sequence: TGTGCCAGCAGCCAAGAAGGATTTAGGGCAGGGATAGCTTTCTTT. This codes for CASSQEGFRAGIAFF.

The genes are TRBV28 and TRBJ1-1; TRBD1 aligns across 9 bases. The V gene's germline CDR1 is MDHEN and CDR2 SYDVKM. J was trimmed by 12 bases and V by 6 bases; bases with no gene match: 8. The CDR3 has 12 residues. The CDR3 sequence is CASRPRDREPFF. CDR3 in DNA: TGTGCCAGCAGACCCCGGGACAGGGAACCTTTCTTT.

The chain couples TRBV6-6 to TRBJ2-1; possible D gene TRBD1, 5 bases. The ends were cut back, 0 bases at V and 4 bases at J, with 10 bases in the middle. The CDR3 loop spans 15 amino acids. Germline CDR1 MNHNY, CDR2 SVGAGI (reference sequence). The CDR3 region has the DNA TGTGCCAGCAGTTACTCTGACAGTACATACAATGAGCAGTTCTTC. Translating it yields CASSYSDSTYNEQFF.

The rearrangement joins TRBV12-5 to TRBJ1-1; D remains ambiguous. Germline-derived CDR1 and CDR2 are LGHNT and FRNRAP. The CDR3 runs to 10 residues. Trimming took off 4 bases at V and 7 bases at J, with 4 bases between the two ends. The CDR3 region is CASGYIEAFF. CDR3 nucleotides: TGTGCTAGTGGTTATATTGAAGCTTTCTTT.

V is TRBV15 and J is TRBJ2-3, with TRBD2 identical over 10 bases. The junction had 2 bases not matched to a gene; V was cut back by 0 bases and J by 2 bases. This CDR3 region has 16 residues. Germline V gene data show CDR1 as LNHNV and CDR2 as YYDKDF (reference sequence). CDR3 protein: CATSRDLAGVTDTQYF. The CDR3 DNA reads as TGTGCCACCAGCAGAGATCTAGCGGGGGTCACAGATACGCAGTATTTT.

V gene TRBV7-9 combines with J gene TRBJ1-2; no clear D. The germline CDR1 and CDR2 sequences are SEHNR and FQNEAQ (reference sequence). Trimming stripped 5 bases from V and 8 bases from J, with 9 bases between. This CDR3 has 11 residues. CDR3 DNA sequence: TGTGCCAGCAGCAGGGAAGGCGGCTACACCTTC. Translating it yields CASSREGGYTF.

The chain employs TRBV2 and TRBJ2-1; TRBD2 agrees at 9 bases. The CDR3 has 16 amino acids. Looked up from germline, CDR1 is SNHLY and CDR2 is FYNNEI. V shed 3 bases, J shed 0 bases, and the junction held 3 bases outside the gene matches. The CDR3 region is CASSENSGSSYNEQFF. The DNA for the CDR3 is TGTGCCAGCAGTGAGAATAGCGGGAGCTCCTACAATGAGCAGTTCTTC.

DNA for the CDR3: TGTGCCATCAGTGACCTTCACGTGTCCGGGGAGCTGTTTTTT. Its protein is CAISDLHVSGELFF. The chain joins TRBV10-3 to TRBJ2-2; D is unclear. Germline lookup yields CDR1 ENHRY and CDR2 SYGVKD. The ends were cut back, 3 bases at V and 6 bases at J, with 11 bases in the middle. CDR3 length: 14 residues.

J is TRBJ1-3 and V is TRBV10-2, with a weak D call TRBD1 (6 bases). The CDR3 length is 14 residues. Germline CDR1 reads WSHSY; CDR2 reads SAAADI. Trimming stripped 6 bases from V and 1 base from J, with 10 bases between. For the CDR3, the DNA is TGCGCCAGCAGGGACAGCGGTTCTGGAAACACCATATATTTT. Its translation: CASRDSGSGNTIYF.